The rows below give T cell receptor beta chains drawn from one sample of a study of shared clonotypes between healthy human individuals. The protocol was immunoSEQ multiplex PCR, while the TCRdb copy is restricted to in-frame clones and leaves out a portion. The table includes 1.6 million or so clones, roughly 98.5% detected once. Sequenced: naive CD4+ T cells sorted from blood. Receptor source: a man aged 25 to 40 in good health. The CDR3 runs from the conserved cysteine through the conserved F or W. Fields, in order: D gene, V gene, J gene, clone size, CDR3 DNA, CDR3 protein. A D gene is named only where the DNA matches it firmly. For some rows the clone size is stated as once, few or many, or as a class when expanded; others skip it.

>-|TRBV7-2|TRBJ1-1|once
TGTGCCAGCAGCAGAGGTCGGGGCCATAACACTGAAGCTTTCTTT
CASSRGRGHNTEAFF
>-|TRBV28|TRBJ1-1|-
TGTGCCAGCTTGCAGGTGTTGAACACTGAAGCTTTCTTT
CASLQVLNTEAFF
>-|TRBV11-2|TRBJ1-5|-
TGTGCCAGCAGCCAGGAGCATCAGCCCCAGCATTTT
CASSQEHQPQHF
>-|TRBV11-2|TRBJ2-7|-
TGTGCCAGCAGCTTAATGCTTCAAACAGGCCGAAGGGTCTACGAGCAGTACTTC
CASSLMLQTGRRVYEQYF
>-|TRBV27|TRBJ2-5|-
TGTGCCAGCAGTTGGGGCCGTCCCGCGGAGACCCAGTACTTC
CASSWGRPAETQYF
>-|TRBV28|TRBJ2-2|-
TGTGCCAGCAGAACTACCCCCCGGACAACCGGTGCGAACACCGGGGAGCTGTTTTTT
CASRTTPRTTGANTGELFF
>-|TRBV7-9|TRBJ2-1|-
TGTGCCAGCAGCCTCCCGTCCTTGGGTAACGAGTCCTACAATGAGCAGTTCTTC
CASSLPSLGNESYNEQFF
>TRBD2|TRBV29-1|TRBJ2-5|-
TGCAGCGTGGATTTAGCGGGAGGGCCTTTGGAGACCCAGTACTTC
CSVDLAGGPLETQYF
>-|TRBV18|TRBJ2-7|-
TGTGCCAGCTCAAACATTAACTCCTACGAGCAGTACTTC
CASSNINSYEQYF
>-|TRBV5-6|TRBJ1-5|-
TGTGCCAGCAGCTCGACAGAGAGCAATCAGCCCCAGCATTTT
CASSSTESNQPQHF
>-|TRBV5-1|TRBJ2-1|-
TGCGCCAGCTCGGAGTACAATGAGCAGTTCTTC
CASSEYNEQFF
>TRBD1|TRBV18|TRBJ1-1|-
TGTGCCAGCTCACCGCTACAGGGGGAACACACTGAAGCTTTCTTT
CASSPLQGEHTEAFF
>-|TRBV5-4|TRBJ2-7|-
TGTGCCAGCAGCTCTCAGGGAACCTACGAGCAGTACTTC
CASSSQGTYEQYF
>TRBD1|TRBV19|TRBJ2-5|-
TGTGCCAGTAGTATCGACAGGGCATCCCCCCAGTACTTC
CASSIDRASPQYF
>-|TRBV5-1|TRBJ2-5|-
TGCGCCAGCAAGACTAGTGGGCGGGAGACCCAGTACTTC
CASKTSGRETQYF
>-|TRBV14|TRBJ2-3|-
TGTGCCAGCAGCCAAGTAAAAGAGACAGATACGCAGTATTTT
CASSQVKETDTQYF
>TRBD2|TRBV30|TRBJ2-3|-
TGTGCCTGGAAACGGCTAGCGGGTAGCACAGATACGCAGTATTTT
CAWKRLAGSTDTQYF
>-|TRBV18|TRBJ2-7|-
TGTGCCAGCTCACTTAGACAGAGCATGGACGAGCAGTACTTC
CASSLRQSMDEQYF
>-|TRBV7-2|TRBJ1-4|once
TGTGCCAGCAGCCGGGCTGGGTTCGAAAAACTGTTTTTT
CASSRAGFEKLFF
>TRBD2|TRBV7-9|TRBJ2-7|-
TGTGCCAGCAGCCGGACTAGCGAGACCTACGAGCAGTACTTC
CASSRTSETYEQYF
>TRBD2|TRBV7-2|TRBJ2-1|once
TGTGCCAGCAGCTCCCCCCAGGGGCGGGAGGTAGGGGATGAGCAGTTCTTC
CASSSPQGREVGDEQFF
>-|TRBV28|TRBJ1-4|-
TGTGCCAGCGGTAGCGGTGAAAAACTGTTTTTT
CASGSGEKLFF
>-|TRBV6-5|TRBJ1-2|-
TGTGCCAGCAGTTACTTTCGGTTAAACTATGGCTACACCTTC
CASSYFRLNYGYTF
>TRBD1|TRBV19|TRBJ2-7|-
TGTGCCAGTAGTGTACAGGGGAGCAGGGGCTACGAGCAGTACTTC
CASSVQGSRGYEQYF
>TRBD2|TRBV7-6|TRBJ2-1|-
TGTGCCAGCAGCCGAGGGACTAGCTTCCATGAGCAGTTCTTC
CASSRGTSFHEQFF